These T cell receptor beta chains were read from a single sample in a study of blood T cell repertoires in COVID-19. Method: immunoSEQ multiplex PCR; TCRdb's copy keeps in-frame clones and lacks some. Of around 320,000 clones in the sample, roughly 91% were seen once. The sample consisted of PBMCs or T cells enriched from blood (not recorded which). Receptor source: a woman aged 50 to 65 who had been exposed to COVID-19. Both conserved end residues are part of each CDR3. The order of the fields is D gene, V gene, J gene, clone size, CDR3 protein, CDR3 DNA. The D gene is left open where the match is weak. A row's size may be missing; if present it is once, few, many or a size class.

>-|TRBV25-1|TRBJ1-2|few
CATQGGLNYGYTF
TGTGCCACACAGGGAGGGCTTAACTATGGCTACACCTTC
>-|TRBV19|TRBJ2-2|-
CASSIVRGSTGELFF
TGTGCCAGTAGTATAGTCCGGGGGTCCACCGGGGAGCTGTTTTTT
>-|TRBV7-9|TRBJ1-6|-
CASSLRDRPLHF
TGTGCCAGCAGCCTCCGAGACAGGCCCCTCCACTTT
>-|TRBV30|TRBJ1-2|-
CAWSVEGYGYTF
TGTGCCTGGAGTGTGGAGGGGTATGGCTACACCTTC
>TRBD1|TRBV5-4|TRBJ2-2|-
CASSLGDRSTGELFF
TGTGCCAGCAGCTTGGGGGACAGGTCCACCGGGGAGCTGTTTTTT
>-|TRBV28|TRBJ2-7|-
CASSRSVGYEQYF
TGTGCCAGCAGTAGGAGTGTCGGGTACGAGCAGTACTTC
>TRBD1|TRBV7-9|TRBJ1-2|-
CASSPHPGQGVYGYTF
TGTGCCAGCAGCCCCCACCCAGGACAGGGTGTCTATGGCTACACCTTC
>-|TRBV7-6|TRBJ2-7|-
CASSLALGPGKNYEQYF
TGTGCCAGCAGCTTAGCCCTTGGGCCAGGGAAAAACTACGAGCAGTACTTC
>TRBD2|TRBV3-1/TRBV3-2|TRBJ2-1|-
CASSHPSGRGDYNEQFF
TGTGCCAGCAGCCATCCCTCAGGTCGGGGGGACTACAATGAGCAGTTCTTC
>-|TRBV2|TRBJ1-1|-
CASSKQGNTEAFF
TGTGCCAGCAGTAAACAGGGAAACACTGAAGCTTTCTTT
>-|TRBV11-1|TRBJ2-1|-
CASSFPGGQNEQFF
TGTGCCAGCAGCTTCCCCGGAGGGCAGAATGAGCAGTTCTTC
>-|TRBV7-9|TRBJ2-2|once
CASSLRGLRNTGELFF
TGTGCCAGCAGCTTACGAGGGCTTAGGAACACCGGGGAGCTGTTTTTT
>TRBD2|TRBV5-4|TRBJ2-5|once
CASSTRTSGEETQYF
TGTGCCAGCAGCACCAGGACTAGCGGGGAGGAGACCCAGTACTTC
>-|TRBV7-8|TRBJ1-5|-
CASSLVIQTNQPQHF
TGTGCCAGCAGCTTAGTAATACAGACCAATCAGCCCCAGCATTTT
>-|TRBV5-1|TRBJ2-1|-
CASSLYSRGTFDEQFF
TGCGCCAGCAGCCTATACAGTCGGGGTACCTTCGATGAGCAGTTCTTC
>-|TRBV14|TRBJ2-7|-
CASSQDRQGGKYEQYF
TGTGCCAGCAGCCAAGATCGGCAGGGAGGAAAGTACGAGCAGTACTTC
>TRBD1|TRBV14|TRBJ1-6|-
CASSLLQGNSPLHF
TGTGCCAGCAGCCTCCTACAGGGGAATTCACCCCTCCACTTT
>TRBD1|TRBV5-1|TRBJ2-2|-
CASSYGQGAIGELFF
TGCGCCAGCAGCTACGGACAGGGGGCAATCGGGGAGCTGTTTTTT
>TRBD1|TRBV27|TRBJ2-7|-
CASSLTAGQGSYEQYF
TGTGCCAGCAGTTTAACCGCCGGACAGGGTAGTTACGAGCAGTACTTC
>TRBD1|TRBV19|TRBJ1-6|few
CASSPSGTDYNSPLHF
TGTGCCAGTAGTCCGTCCGGGACAGACTATAATTCACCCCTCCACTTT
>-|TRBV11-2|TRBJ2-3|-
CASSFDTGTDTQYF
TGTGCCAGCAGCTTTGACACTGGCACAGATACGCAGTATTTT
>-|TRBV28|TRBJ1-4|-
CASSRTGNNEKLFF
TGTGCCAGCAGCCGAACAGGGAATAATGAAAAACTGTTTTTT
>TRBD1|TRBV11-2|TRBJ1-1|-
CASSPTKGTVLNTEAFF
TGTGCCAGCAGCCCTACAAAAGGGACAGTGTTGAACACTGAAGCTTTCTTT
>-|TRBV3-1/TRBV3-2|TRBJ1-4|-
CASSPGGATNEKLFF
TGTGCCAGCAGCCCTGGCGGAGCAACTAATGAAAAACTGTTTTTT
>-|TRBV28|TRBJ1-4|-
CASSTTSFWGNEKLFF
TGTGCCAGCAGTACTACGAGTTTTTGGGGCAATGAAAAACTGTTTTTT
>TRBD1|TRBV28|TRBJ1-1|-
CASRGQGYTEAFF
TGTGCCAGCAGGGGACAGGGGTACACTGAAGCTTTCTTT
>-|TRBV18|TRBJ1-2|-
CASSPDGRGTGYTF
TGTGCCAGCTCACCGGATGGCAGGGGAACTGGCTACACCTTC
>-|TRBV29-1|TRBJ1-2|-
CSVVTGTFYGYTF
TGCAGCGTCGTCACCGGGACATTCTATGGCTACACCTTC
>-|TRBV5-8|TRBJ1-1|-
CASSLGQKNTEAFF
TGTGCCAGCAGCTTGGGACAGAAGAACACTGAAGCTTTCTTT
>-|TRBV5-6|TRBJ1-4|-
CASSLAGFGREKLFF
TGTGCCAGCAGCTTGGCAGGGTTTGGTAGGGAAAAACTGTTTTTT
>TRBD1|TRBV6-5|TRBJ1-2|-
CASSYGDRANYGYTF
TGTGCCAGCAGTTACGGCGACAGGGCGAACTATGGCTACACCTTC